Below are 22 T cell receptor beta chains sequenced from a single sample in a study of T-cell reconstitution after alpha-beta-depleted transplantation in children. Unique molecular identifiers were incorporated into the prepared TCRbeta library. TCRdb re-analysed the PCR reads in MiXCR, keeping a single row per CDR3 protein. The sample has just under 550,000 distinct CDR3 sequences; 15% to 20% are singletons. The sequencing used PBMCs from the stem cell graft donor, collected from the stem cell graft. These receptors were taken from a human donor who donated a stem cell graft to a child with acute lymphoblastic leukemia.

The chain combines TRBV10-2 with TRBJ2-1; 10 bases are a match to TRBD2. The CDR3 sequence is 16 residues long. Germline V gives CDR1 WSHSY, CDR2 SAAADI. The V segment lost 6 bases and the J segment 7 bases; nucleotides outside the gene matches: 12. The DNA for the CDR3 is TGCGCCAGCAGGAACATCAGGGCTAGCGGGAGAAATGAGCAGTTCTTC. Protein sequence: CASRNIRASGRNEQFF.

The chain is built from TRBV7-8 and TRBJ2-1; D perhaps matches TRBD1 (6 bases). Germline V gene sequence: CDR1 SGHVS, CDR2 FQNEAQ. Trimming took off 3 bases at V and 5 bases at J, with 11 bases between the two ends. This CDR3 is 14 amino acids long. DNA of the CDR3: TGTGCCAGCAGCTTCAGGACAGACCACAATGAGCAGTTCTTC. Translation: CASSFRTDHNEQFF.

This clonotype has a handful of counts. This chain uses TRBV4-2 with TRBJ2-7; TRBD2 aligns across 11 bases. The CDR3 covers 20 residues. Trimming removed 4 bases from V and 6 bases from J; junction bases left unmatched: 23. From germline, CDR1 is LGHNA and CDR2 YNFKEQ. CDR3 nucleotides: TGTGCCAGCAGCCCCGCAAGGGGGTTAGCGGGAGGGCCTAGCTCGCTCGAGCAGTACTTC. Translating it yields CASSPARGLAGGPSSLEQYF.

The V gene is TRBV10-2, the J gene TRBJ2-5; D is possibly TRBD1 (6 bases). The CDR3 extends over 15 amino acids. CDR1 is WSHSY, CDR2 SAAADI, per germline. V was trimmed by 6 bases and J by 5 bases, leaving 19 bases between them. The CDR3 DNA is TGCGCCAGCAGAGAAGGACAGTTCTCGTTGGAGACCCAGTACTTC. Translation gives CASREGQFSLETQYF.

In its sample, this clonotype was seen a few times. The chain couples TRBV19 to TRBJ1-5; D perhaps matches TRBD1 (5 bases). Germline V gene data show CDR1 as LNHDA and CDR2 as SQIVND (reference sequence). V was shortened by 1 base and J by 4 bases, with 17 bases between the two germline ends. The CDR3 spans 17 residues. Here the CDR3 reads CASSIVGGSFRNQPQHF. DNA of the CDR3: TGTGCCAGTAGTATAGTTGGGGGTTCCTTTAGGAATCAGCCCCAGCATTTT.

This sequence joins TRBV15 and TRBJ1-5; D remains ambiguous. Looked up from germline, CDR1 is LNHNV and CDR2 is YYDKDF (reference sequence). There are 19 residues in the CDR3. Deletions cut 3 bases from V and 0 bases from J, with 21 bases between. The CDR3 region is CATSRDTGNLRISNQPQHF. CDR3 DNA: TGTGCCACCAGCAGGGATACCGGGAACCTTCGGATTAGCAATCAGCCCCAGCATTTT.

The J gene is TRBJ2-1, the V gene TRBV3-1, with 9 bases fitting TRBD2. The CDR3 runs 16 residues. CDR1 and CDR2 (germline): LGHDT, YNNKEL (reference sequence). Trimming cost V 3 bases and J 7 bases; bases outside gene matches: 10. The CDR3 DNA reads TGTGCCAGCAGCCAGCCCCTAGCGGGGAATAGGAATGAGCAGTTCTTC. Protein product: CASSQPLAGNRNEQFF.

The table lists this clonotype with a few counts. The CDR3 sequence is CASSIDLNTEAFF. The CDR3 DNA is TGTGCCAGTAGTATAGACCTGAACACTGAAGCTTTCTTT. The V and J genes are TRBV19 and TRBJ1-1; D unclear. Germline V gives CDR1 LNHDA, CDR2 SQIVND (reference sequence). The CDR3 spans 13 residues. V was pared by 0 bases and J by 0 bases, with 2 bases between.

The chain combines TRBV20-1 with TRBJ2-3; a weak D match, TRBD2 (6 bases). Germline V gene data show CDR1 as DFQATT and CDR2 as SNEGSKA (reference sequence). The V gene lost 1 base and the J gene lost 8 bases, with 10 bases spanning the gap. This CDR3 spans 12 amino acids. This CDR3 reads CSARAGGTTQYF. For the CDR3, the DNA is TGCAGTGCTAGAGCAGGCGGGACTACGCAGTATTTT.

This clonotype has at least ten counts. This chain uses TRBV20-1 with TRBJ1-4; a weak D match, TRBD1 (5 bases). The CDR3 is 11 residues long. V lost 3 bases and J 7 bases, leaving 6 bases between the germline ends. Germline V gene sequence: CDR1 DFQATT, CDR2 SNEGSKA (reference sequence). The CDR3 loop is CSARTVEKLFF. CDR3 bases: TGCAGTGCTAGGACAGTTGAAAAACTGTTTTTT.

A few counts support this clonotype. The chain links TRBV20-1 to TRBJ2-7; D might be TRBD1 (5 bases). This CDR3 comprises 14 residues. Germline V CDR1 and CDR2: DFQATT, SNEGSKA (reference sequence). Trimming pared 6 bases from V and 3 bases from J, leaving 18 bases between. CDR3 in DNA: TGCAGTGCCCGACCAGGACACCCCAACTACGAGCAGTACTTC. Translation: CSARPGHPNYEQYF.

There are a few counts of this clonotype. This chain joins TRBV7-3 and TRBJ2-1; tentative D call: TRBD1 (6 bases). The V end was cut by 1 base, the J end by 4 bases, with 8 bases between. This CDR3 is built from 14 residues. The germline CDR1 and CDR2 sequences are SGHTA and FQGTGA. The CDR3 bases are TGTGCCAGCAGCTTAAGTGGACAGTACAATGAGCAGTTCTTC. Translating gives CASSLSGQYNEQFF.

The V call is TRBV20-1, the J call TRBJ1-4; TRBD1 aligns across 8 bases. The CDR3 runs to 16 residues. V was clipped by 3 bases and J by 8 bases; unmatched bases: 14. Germline CDR1 DFQATT, CDR2 SNEGSKA (reference sequence). The CDR3 loop is CSARGLGTGYPEKLFF. CDR3 nucleotide sequence: TGCAGTGCTAGGGGGTTGGGGACAGGTTATCCCGAAAAACTGTTTTTT.

This clonotype was counted only a few times. This chain uses TRBV20-1 with TRBJ2-1; 8 nucleotides line up with TRBD1. Germline CDR1 reads DFQATT; CDR2 reads SNEGSKA (reference sequence). V dropped 7 bases and J dropped 5; count of bases not matched to a gene: 13. The CDR3 runs 15 residues. DNA of the CDR3: TGCAGTGAAAGGGACAGGATGCTAAAAAACAATGAGCAGTTCTTC. This sequence encodes CSERDRMLKNNEQFF.

This clonotype was found a few times. The chain combines TRBV20-1 with TRBJ1-5, with 10 bases lining up with TRBD1. CDR3 length: 16 amino acids. Germline CDR1 reads DFQATT; CDR2 reads SNEGSKA (reference sequence). V trimming: 1 base; J trimming: 3 bases; junction bases outside the gene matches: 6. This CDR3 is CSARGLTGGNNQPQHF. The CDR3 region has the DNA TGCAGTGCTAGAGGGTTGACAGGGGGCAACAATCAGCCCCAGCATTTT.

This clonotype was counted only a few times. V is TRBV5-6 and J is TRBJ2-1, with 9 bases aligning to TRBD2. Germline V lookup: CDR1 SGHDT, CDR2 YYEEEE. The CDR3 has 14 residues. J gave up 9 bases and V 4 bases, and 8 bases lay outside the gene matches. CDR3 in amino acids: CASSGGTSISEQFF. CDR3 DNA: TGTGCCAGCAGCGGGGGGACTAGCATTAGTGAGCAGTTCTTC.

The chain is built from TRBV3-1 and TRBJ2-7; 8 nucleotides line up with TRBD2. J gave up 3 bases and V 4 bases, and 5 bases lay outside the gene matches. The CDR3 spans 14 residues. Germline V gene data show CDR1 as LGHDT and CDR2 as YNNKEL (reference sequence). The CDR3 region is CASSPPGGDYEQYF. The CDR3 DNA reads as TGTGCCAGCAGCCCCCCGGGGGGGGACTACGAGCAGTACTTC.

The chain joins TRBV20-1 to TRBJ2-5; 9 bases are a match to TRBD1. CDR3 length: 14 residues. Per germline, CDR1 DFQATT and CDR2 SNEGSKA (reference sequence). V trimming: 5 bases; J trimming: 3 bases; junction bases outside the gene matches: 7. The CDR3 coding sequence is TGCAGTGCTTCGAGGTGGACAGGGGAAGAGACCCAGTACTTC. Translating it yields CSASRWTGEETQYF.

In this sample, this clonotype turned up a few times. V usage is TRBV6-5 and J usage is TRBJ1-2; D is unclear. Germline CDR1 reads MNHEY; CDR2 reads SVGAGI. The CDR3 extends over 13 amino acids. Trimming cost V 2 bases and J 6 bases, with 10 bases left between them. The chain's CDR3 is CASSYTGWDGYTF. In DNA, the CDR3 is TGTGCCAGCAGTTACACGGGGTGGGATGGCTACACCTTC.

In this sample, this clonotype turned up a few times. The chain recombines TRBV10-3 with TRBJ1-1; D is unclear. There are 19 residues in the CDR3. Germline V gives CDR1 ENHRY, CDR2 SYGVKD. V was shortened by 6 bases and J by 1 base, with 27 bases between the two germline ends. The CDR3 sequence: CAISELPNKGTVGNTEAFF. The DNA for the CDR3 is TGTGCCATCAGCGAGCTCCCGAACAAGGGTACCGTAGGGAACACTGAAGCTTTCTTT.

The chain couples TRBV29-1 to TRBJ2-3, with 8 bases matching TRBD1. The CDR3 consists of 14 residues. The germline CDR1 and CDR2 sequences are SQVTM and ANQGSEA. J lost 2 bases, V lost 7 bases, and 8 bases had no gene match. In DNA form, the CDR3 reads TGCAGCGACCGTCCAGGGGGCTCCACAGATACGCAGTATTTT. Protein product: CSDRPGGSTDTQYF.

CDR3 sequence (DNA): TGCGCCAGCAGCCCCGGCCTCCCGGGACAGATAAACATTCAGTACTTC. This translates into CASSPGLPGQINIQYF. The chain combines TRBV5-1 with TRBJ2-4; 7 nucleotides agree with TRBD1. This CDR3 has 16 amino acids. CDR1 and CDR2 from the germline V gene are SGHRS and YFSETQ. V gave up 4 bases and J gave up 6 bases; unmatched junction bases: 13.